This TCR beta chain was captured in a study of identifying expanded T cells in peripheral blood. Study-level points and caveats: Variance in clone template counts between roughly 2-week samples significantly increased with total template count across all healthy donors. Roughly 1.2 clones differed between technical replicates, versus about 17 and 20 over time.

As regards this clone: Its specificity is not known.

Clones were sequenced by immunoSEQ multiplex PCR, and TCRdb holds only the in-frame ones, with some missing. The repertoire holds about 90,000 clones, roughly 85% seen once, with 4% to 5.5% in the top ten. Per germline, CDR1 SNHLY and CDR2 FYNNEI. The CDR3 contains 13 residues. V trimming: 6 bases; J trimming: 2 bases; junction bases outside the gene matches: 3. Collection occurred without any documented infections or immune events in donors. This clonotype originated in a person aged 18 to 70 in good health. Sequenced sample: blood. The rearrangement uses TRBV2 and TRBJ2-7; 8 nucleotides line up with TRBD1. The CDR3 DNA sequence: TGTGCCAGCAGAAAACAGGGGGCCTACGAGCAGTACTTC. Translation: CASRKQGAYEQYF.